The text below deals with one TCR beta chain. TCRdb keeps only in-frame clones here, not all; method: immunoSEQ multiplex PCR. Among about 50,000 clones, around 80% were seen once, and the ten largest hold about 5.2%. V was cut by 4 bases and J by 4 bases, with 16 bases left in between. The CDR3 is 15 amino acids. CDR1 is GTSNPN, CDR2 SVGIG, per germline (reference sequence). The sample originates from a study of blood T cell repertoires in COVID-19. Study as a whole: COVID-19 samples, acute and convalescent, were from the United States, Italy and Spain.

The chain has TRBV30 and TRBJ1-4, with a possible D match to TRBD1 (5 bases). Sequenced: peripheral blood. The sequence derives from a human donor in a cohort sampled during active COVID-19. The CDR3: CAWTLLAGNNEKLFF. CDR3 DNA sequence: TGTGCCTGGACTTTACTCGCAGGGAATAATGAAAAACTGTTTTTT.